Sequencing of this T cell receptor beta chain was carried out in a study of cytomegalovirus exposure and HLA in healthy donors. Study summary: Of roughly 400 genotyped donors, 81% grouped in the Caucasian-associated ancestry cluster. Notes on the study in general: Through in vitro validation, a few CMV-associated chains were shown to be specific for CMV antigens.

The CDR3 has 15 residues. Trimming left V 0 bases short and J 7 bases short, with 16 bases between. Germline-derived CDR1 and CDR2 are LNHDA and SQIVND (reference sequence). This clone has more than one count but fewer than ten. Its antigen is not known. PCR primers comprised 60 Vbeta and 13 Jbeta primers. Profiling relied on immunoSEQ multiplex PCR, and the TCRdb table lists in-frame clones only, not all of them. This table has tens of thousands of clones, 65% to 85% appearing once. This TCR was sampled from a young man in good health and CMV-seronegative. Sequenced: PBMCs. The rearrangement uses TRBV19 and TRBJ2-7; no clear D gene. The CDR3 loop is CASSIDRPGLREQYF. The CDR3 region has the DNA TGTGCCAGTAGTATAGATAGACCAGGATTGCGTGAGCAGTACTTC.